What follows are 6 T cell receptor beta chains derived from one specimen sequenced in a study of T cells in Graves' hyperthyroidism and ophthalmopathy. Amplification yielded TCR beta CDR3 regions, with RNA transcripts as the source. The TCR CDR3 was amplified in a first-round RT-PCR using the HTBI primer set. TCRdb reprocessed the multiplex PCR reads via MiXCR and lists one record per CDR3 protein. The table records roughly 700,000 distinct CDR3 sequences, about 35% of them present only once. What was sequenced was blood. The source is a woman in her forties with Graves' hyperthyroidism.

This clonotype was counted at least ten times. The gene calls are TRBV29-1 and TRBJ1-2, with 7 bases that match TRBD1. Trimming cost V 3 bases and J 4 bases; bases outside gene matches: 5. In germline, CDR1 is SQVTM, CDR2 ANQGSEA. The CDR3 contains 13 residues. CDR3 bases: TGCAGCGTTGAGGAACAGGGGATCTATGGCTACACCTTC. Translation: CSVEEQGIYGYTF. Looking up the rest from reference TRBV29-1 and TRBJ1-2 gives the full variable domain: SAVISQKPSRDICQRGTSLTIQCQVDSQVTMMFWYRQQPGQSLTLIATANQGSEATYESGFVIDKFPISRPNLTFSTLTVSNMSPEDSSIYLCSVEEQGIYGYTFGSGTRLTVV.

This clonotype was seen many times. The chain carries TRBV7-3 and TRBJ2-3, with no clear D. CDR1 SGHTA and CDR2 FQGTGA come from the germline V gene. The CDR3 totals 13 residues. Trimming cost V 0 bases and J 3 bases, with 4 bases left between them. CDR3 residues: CASSLTWTDTQYF. CDR3 coding DNA: TGTGCCAGCAGCTTAACTTGGACAGATACGCAGTATTTT.

This clonotype was detected ten times or more. The chain is built from TRBV7-2 and TRBJ1-5; D perhaps matches TRBD1 (5 bases). CDR3 length: 16 residues. Trimming shortened V by 5 bases and J by 11 bases, and 25 bases separated the two germline ends. CDR1 and CDR2 (germline): SGHTA, FQGNSA. CDR3 residues: CASSLGAGVPERSQHF. In DNA, the CDR3 is TGTGCCAGCAGCCTCGGGGCGGGGGTGCCAGAGAGATCCCAGCATTTT.

The V call is TRBV7-2, the J call TRBJ2-7, with 7 nucleotides matching TRBD1. Unmatched junction bases numbered 12, after V lost 5 bases and J lost 5 bases. CDR3 size: 15 residues. Germline CDR1 reads SGHTA; CDR2 reads FQGNSA. As DNA, the CDR3 is TGTGCCAGCAGCACCAGACAGGGCCGGGTCCACGAGCAGTACTTC. Encoded protein: CASSTRQGRVHEQYF.

The chain has TRBV20-1 and TRBJ1-1, with 10 bases aligning to TRBD1. V shed 4 bases and J 6 bases; nucleotides not matched to a gene: 5. This CDR3 region has 13 residues. The germline CDR1 and CDR2 sequences are DFQATT and SNEGSKA (reference sequence). This CDR3 is CSAMGQGRPEAFF. The CDR3 nucleotides read TGCAGTGCTATGGGACAGGGGCGGCCTGAAGCTTTCTTT.

The chain is built from TRBV6-6 and TRBJ2-7, with 8 bases matching TRBD1. This CDR3 spans 15 amino acids. Losses at the gene ends were 6 bases for V and 5 bases for J; bases not matched to a gene: 12. Germline values: CDR1 MNHNY, CDR2 SVGAGI (reference sequence). The DNA of the CDR3 is TGTGCCAGCAGCAATTTCGGACAGGGCTACCACGAGCAGTACTTC. Amino acids: CASSNFGQGYHEQYF.